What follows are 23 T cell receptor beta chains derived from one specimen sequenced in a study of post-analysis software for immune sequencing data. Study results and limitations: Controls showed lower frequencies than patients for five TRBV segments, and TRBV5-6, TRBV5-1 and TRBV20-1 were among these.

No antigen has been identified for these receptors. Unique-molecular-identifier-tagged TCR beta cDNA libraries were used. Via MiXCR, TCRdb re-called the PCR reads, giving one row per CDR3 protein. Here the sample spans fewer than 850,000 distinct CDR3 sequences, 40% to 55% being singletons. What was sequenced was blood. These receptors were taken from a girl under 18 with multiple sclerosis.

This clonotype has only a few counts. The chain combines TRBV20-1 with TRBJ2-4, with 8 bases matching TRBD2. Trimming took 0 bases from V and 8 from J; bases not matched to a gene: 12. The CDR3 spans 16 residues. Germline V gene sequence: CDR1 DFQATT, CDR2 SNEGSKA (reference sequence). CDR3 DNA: TGCAGTGCTAGAGATTCGCGAGCGGGAGTGGTAGACATTCAGTACTTC. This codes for CSARDSRAGVVDIQYF.

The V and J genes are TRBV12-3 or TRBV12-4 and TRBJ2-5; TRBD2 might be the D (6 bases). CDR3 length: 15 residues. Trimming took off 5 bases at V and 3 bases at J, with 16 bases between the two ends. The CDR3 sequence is CASSPFVEGEETQYF. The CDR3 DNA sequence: TGTGCCAGCAGTCCATTTGTGGAGGGTGAAGAGACCCAGTACTTC.

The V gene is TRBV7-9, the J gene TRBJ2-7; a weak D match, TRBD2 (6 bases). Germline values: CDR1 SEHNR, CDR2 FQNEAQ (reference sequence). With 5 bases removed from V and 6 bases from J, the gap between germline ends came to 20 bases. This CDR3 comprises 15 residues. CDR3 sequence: CASSGGTFQPREQYF. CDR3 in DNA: TGTGCCAGCAGCGGGGGGACTTTCCAACCCCGCGAGCAGTACTTC.

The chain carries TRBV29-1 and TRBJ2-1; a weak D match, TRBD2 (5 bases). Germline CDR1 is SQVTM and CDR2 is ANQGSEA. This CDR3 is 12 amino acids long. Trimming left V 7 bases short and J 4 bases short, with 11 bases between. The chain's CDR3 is CSAFREYNEQFF. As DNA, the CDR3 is TGCAGCGCCTTCCGGGAATACAATGAGCAGTTCTTC.

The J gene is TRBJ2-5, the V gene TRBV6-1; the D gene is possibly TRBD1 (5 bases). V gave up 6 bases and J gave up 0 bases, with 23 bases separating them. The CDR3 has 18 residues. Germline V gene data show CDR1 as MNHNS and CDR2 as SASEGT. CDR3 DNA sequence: TGTGCCAGCAGGGATATACTACTTCTCGACAGACACCAAGAGACCCAGTACTTC. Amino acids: CASRDILLLDRHQETQYF.

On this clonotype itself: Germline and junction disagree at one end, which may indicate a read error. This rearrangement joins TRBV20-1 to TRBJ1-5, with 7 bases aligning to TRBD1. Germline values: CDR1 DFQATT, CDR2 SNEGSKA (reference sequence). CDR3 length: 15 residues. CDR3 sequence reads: CSASTGGGGAGPQHF. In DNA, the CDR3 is TGCAGCGCTAGTACTGGGGGAGGGGGCGCAGGGCCCCAGCATTTT.

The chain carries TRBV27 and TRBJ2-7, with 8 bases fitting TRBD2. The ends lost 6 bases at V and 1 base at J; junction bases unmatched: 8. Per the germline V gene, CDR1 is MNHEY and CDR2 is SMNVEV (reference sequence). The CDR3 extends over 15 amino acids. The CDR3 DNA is TGTGCCAGCAGCCTCAGCGGGAGCGGATCCTACGAGCAGTACTTC. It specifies CASSLSGSGSYEQYF.

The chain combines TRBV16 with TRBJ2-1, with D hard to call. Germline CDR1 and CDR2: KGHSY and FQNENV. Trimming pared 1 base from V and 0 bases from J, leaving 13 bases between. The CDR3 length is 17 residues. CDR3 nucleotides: TGTGCCAGCAGCCAATTTGGGCGCGATAACTCCTACAATGAGCAGTTCTTC. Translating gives CASSQFGRDNSYNEQFF.

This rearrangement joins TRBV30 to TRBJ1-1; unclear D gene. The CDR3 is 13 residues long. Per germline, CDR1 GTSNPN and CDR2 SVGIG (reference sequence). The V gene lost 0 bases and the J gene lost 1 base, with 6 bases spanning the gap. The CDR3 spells CAWSVHGNTEAFF. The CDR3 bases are TGTGCCTGGAGTGTACACGGGAACACTGAAGCTTTCTTT.

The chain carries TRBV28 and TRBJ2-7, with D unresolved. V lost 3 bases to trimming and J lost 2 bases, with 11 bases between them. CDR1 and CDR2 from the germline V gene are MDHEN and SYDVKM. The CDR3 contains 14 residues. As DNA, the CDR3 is TGTGCCAGCAGTTTGCAGGCTAACCCCTACGAGCAGTACTTC. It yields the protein CASSLQANPYEQYF.

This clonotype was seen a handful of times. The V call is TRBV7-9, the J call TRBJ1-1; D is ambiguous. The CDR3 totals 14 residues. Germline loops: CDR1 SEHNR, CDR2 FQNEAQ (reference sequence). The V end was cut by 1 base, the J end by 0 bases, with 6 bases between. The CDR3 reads CASSLGRMNTEAFF. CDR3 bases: TGTGCCAGCAGCTTAGGACGGATGAACACTGAAGCTTTCTTT.

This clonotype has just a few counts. This CDR3 is CSAKRIQETQYF. DNA of the CDR3: TGCAGTGCTAAAAGAATTCAAGAGACCCAGTACTTC. The rearrangement links TRBV20-1 to TRBJ2-5; D gene unclear. The CDR3 has 12 amino acids. With 4 bases removed from V and 2 bases from J, the gap between germline ends came to 8 bases. Germline CDR1 reads DFQATT; CDR2 reads SNEGSKA (reference sequence).

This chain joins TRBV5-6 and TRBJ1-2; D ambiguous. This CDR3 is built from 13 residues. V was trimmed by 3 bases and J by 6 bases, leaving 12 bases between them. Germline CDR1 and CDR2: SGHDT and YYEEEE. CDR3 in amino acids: CASSSAGSHGYTF. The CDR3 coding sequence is TGTGCCAGCAGCTCGGCAGGTTCACATGGCTACACCTTC.

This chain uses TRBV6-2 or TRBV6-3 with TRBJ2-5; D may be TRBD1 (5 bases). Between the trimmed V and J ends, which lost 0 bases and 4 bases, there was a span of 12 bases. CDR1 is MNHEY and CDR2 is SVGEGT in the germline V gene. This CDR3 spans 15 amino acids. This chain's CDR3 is CASSYSSRARETQYF. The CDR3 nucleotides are TGTGCCAGCAGTTACTCGAGCAGGGCCAGAGAGACCCAGTACTTC.

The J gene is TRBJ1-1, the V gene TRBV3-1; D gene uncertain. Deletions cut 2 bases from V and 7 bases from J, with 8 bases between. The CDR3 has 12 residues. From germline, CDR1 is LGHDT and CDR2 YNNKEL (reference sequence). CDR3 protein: CASSQRTGEAFF. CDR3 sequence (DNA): TGTGCCAGCAGCCAAAGAACGGGTGAAGCTTTCTTT.

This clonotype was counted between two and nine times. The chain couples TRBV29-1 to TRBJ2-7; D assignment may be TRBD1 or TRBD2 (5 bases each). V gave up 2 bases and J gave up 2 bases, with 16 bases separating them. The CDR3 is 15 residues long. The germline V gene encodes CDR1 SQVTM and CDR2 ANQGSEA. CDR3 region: CSVEMGQGEPYEQYF. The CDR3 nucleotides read TGCAGCGTTGAAATGGGGCAGGGAGAGCCCTACGAGCAGTACTTC.

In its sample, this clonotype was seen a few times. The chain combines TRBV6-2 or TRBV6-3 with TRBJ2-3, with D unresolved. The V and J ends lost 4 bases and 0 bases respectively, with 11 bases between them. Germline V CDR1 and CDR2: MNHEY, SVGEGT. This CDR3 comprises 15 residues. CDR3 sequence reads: CASSSATRSTDTQYF. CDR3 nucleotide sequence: TGTGCCAGCAGTTCTGCGACGCGCAGCACAGATACGCAGTATTTT.

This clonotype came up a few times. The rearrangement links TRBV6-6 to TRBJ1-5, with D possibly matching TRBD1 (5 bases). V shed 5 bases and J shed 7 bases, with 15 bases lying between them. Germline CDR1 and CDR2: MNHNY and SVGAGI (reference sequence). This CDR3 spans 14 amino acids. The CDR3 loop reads CASSLPGGTQPQHF. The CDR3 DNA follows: TGTGCCAGCAGTCTTCCGGGTGGGACCCAGCCCCAGCATTTT.

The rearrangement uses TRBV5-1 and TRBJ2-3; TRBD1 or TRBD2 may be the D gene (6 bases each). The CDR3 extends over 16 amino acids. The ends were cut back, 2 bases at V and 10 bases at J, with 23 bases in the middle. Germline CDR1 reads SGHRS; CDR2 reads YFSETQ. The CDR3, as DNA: TGCGCCAGCAGCTTAGGAGGGGGAGTGGGCACAGGTGCGCAGTATTTT. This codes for CASSLGGGVGTGAQYF.

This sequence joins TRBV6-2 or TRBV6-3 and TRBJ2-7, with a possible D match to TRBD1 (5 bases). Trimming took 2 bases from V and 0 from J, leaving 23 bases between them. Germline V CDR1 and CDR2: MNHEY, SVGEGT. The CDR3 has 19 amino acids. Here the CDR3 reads CASSYLPGNPTFNSYEQYF. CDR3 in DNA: TGTGCCAGCAGTTACCTTCCAGGGAATCCGACTTTTAACTCCTACGAGCAGTACTTC.

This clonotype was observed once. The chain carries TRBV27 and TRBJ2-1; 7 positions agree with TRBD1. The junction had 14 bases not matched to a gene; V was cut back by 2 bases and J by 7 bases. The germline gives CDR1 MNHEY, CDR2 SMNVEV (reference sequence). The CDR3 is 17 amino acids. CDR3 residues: CASSLLATGLFVNEQFF. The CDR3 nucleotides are TGTGCCAGCAGTTTACTCGCGACAGGGCTCTTCGTAAATGAGCAGTTCTTC.

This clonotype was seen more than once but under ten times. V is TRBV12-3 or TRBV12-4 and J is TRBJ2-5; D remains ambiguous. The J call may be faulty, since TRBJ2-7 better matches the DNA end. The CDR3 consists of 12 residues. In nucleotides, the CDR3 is TGTGCCAGCAGCATAGGTCTTCTCGAGCAGTACTTC. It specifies CASSIGLLEQYF.

The CDR3 DNA reads TGCGCCAGCAGCACTCCAGGGAAGGGTGGCTACACCTTC. Translation: CASSTPGKGGYTF. The chain couples TRBV5-1 to TRBJ1-2; the D gene is possibly TRBD1 (5 bases). The V and J ends lost 4 bases and 7 bases respectively, with 14 bases between them. Germline loops: CDR1 SGHRS, CDR2 YFSETQ. This CDR3 region has 13 residues.